This TCR beta chain was identified in a study of T cells in Graves' hyperthyroidism and ophthalmopathy. Study background: Initial diagnosis, before any treatment, was when peripheral blood was collected.

For this clonotype: Antigen specificity is unknown.

Diagnoses rested on clinical symptoms, serum thyroxine and TRAb, thyroid ultrasound and orbital computed tomography. Points from the study as a whole: In blood, most of the thyroid clonotypes expanded above 0.001 were also present.

Amplification targeted TCR beta CDR3 regions from RNA transcripts. TCR CDR3 regions were first amplified by RT-PCR with HTBI primers. MiXCR was run by TCRdb on the multiplex PCR reads, yielding one entry per CDR3 protein. This table holds around 610,000 distinct CDR3 sequences, 14% to 15% found once. Trimming removed 3 bases from V and 0 bases from J, with 18 bases in between. This CDR3 spans 18 amino acids. This TCR was recovered from a woman aged 40 to 50 with Graves' ophthalmopathy. This chain uses TRBV12-3 or TRBV12-4 with TRBJ2-4; D is tentatively TRBD1 or TRBD2 (7 bases each). Sample: blood. CDR3 region: CASSFNLQGRVAKNIQYF. CDR3 sequence (DNA): TGTGCCAGCAGTTTTAACTTACAGGGGAGGGTAGCCAAAAACATTCAGTACTTC.